This T cell receptor (beta chain) was sequenced in a study of blood T cell repertoires in COVID-19. Turning to the study itself: COVID-19 samples, acute and convalescent, were from the United States, Italy and Spain. Sample material is recorded as cDNA or gDNA derived from T cells, B-cell-depleted T cells, or PBMCs.

The CDR3 loop spans 15 amino acids. Germline V gene data show CDR1 as SEHNR and CDR2 as FQNEAQ (reference sequence). Unmatched junction bases numbered 5, after V lost 4 bases and J lost 1 base. In the source study's methods: Amplifying reference gene primers gave estimates of nucleated cell counts. The repertoire was sequenced with immunoSEQ multiplex PCR; TCRdb's copy has only in-frame clones and lacks some. D and trimming come from the DNA, and the V and J calls and clone size come from that table. This table holds about 73,000 clones, 89% found once. This chain joins TRBV7-9 and TRBJ2-3; 7 bases match TRBD2. The sequencing input was peripheral blood. The receptor was derived from a man older than 75 with acute or convalescent COVID-19. The DNA for the CDR3 is TGTGCCAGCAGCTCCAGCGGGGTCCGCACAGATACGCAGTATTTT. It specifies CASSSSGVRTDTQYF.